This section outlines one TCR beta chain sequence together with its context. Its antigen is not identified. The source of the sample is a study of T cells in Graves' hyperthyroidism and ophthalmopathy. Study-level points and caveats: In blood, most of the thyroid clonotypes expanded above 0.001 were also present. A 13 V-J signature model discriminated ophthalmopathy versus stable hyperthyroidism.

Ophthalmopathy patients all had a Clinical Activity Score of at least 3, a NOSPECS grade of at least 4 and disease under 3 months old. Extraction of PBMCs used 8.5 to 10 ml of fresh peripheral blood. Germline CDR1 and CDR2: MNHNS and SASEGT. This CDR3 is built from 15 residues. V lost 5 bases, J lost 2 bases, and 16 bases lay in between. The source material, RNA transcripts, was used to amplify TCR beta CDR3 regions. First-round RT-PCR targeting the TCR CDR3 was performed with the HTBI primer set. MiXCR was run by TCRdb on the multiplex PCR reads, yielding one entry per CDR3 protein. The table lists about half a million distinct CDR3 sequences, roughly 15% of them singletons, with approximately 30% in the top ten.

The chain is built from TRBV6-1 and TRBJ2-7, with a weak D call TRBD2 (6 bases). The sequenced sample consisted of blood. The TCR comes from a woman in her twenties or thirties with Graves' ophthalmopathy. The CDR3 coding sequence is TGTGCCAGCAGTCCGCGGGAAAACTTAGCCTACGAGCAGTACTTC. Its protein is CASSPRENLAYEQYF.